This T cell receptor beta chain was sequenced in a study of cytomegalovirus exposure and HLA in healthy donors. General study points: When presence/absence was analysed, sequencing depth was taken to be roughly uniform across donors. About 87% or about 30% of the time was how often most TCR beta V segments were productive, according to an earlier analysis.

This clone was recorded only once. The target antigen is unknown. Germline CDR1 and CDR2: GTSNPN and SVGIG (reference sequence). There are 15 residues in the CDR3. V gave up 2 bases and J gave up 2 bases, with 13 bases separating them. PCR was performed using 60 Vbeta and 13 Jbeta primers. Profiled with immunoSEQ multiplex PCR; TCRdb holds only in-frame clones, not every one. The repertoire has about 140,000 clones, more than 60% of them found once; the top ten carry approximately 8.3%. This TCR came from a woman aged 50 to 65 in good health and CMV-seropositive. The sample taken for sequencing was PBMCs. The chain is built from TRBV30 and TRBJ1-3; TRBD1 might be the D (5 bases). The CDR3, as DNA: TGTGCCTGGAGTCGGGCCAGGGTGACTGGAAACACCATATATTTT. Encoded protein: CAWSRARVTGNTIYF.